One and the same sample provided the 7 T cell receptor beta chains below, sequenced in a study of shared clonotypes between healthy human individuals. The repertoire was sequenced with immunoSEQ multiplex PCR; TCRdb's copy has only in-frame clones and lacks some. The sample lists around 1,900,000 clones; 93% were seen once. CD45RO-negative cells were positively selected for CCR7, leaving out terminally differentiated effector memory CD45RA+ cells. Sequencing was carried out using naive CD8+ T cells from PBMCs. The receptors here all came from a man between 18 and 35 years old in good health. Some clones in this sample may be carry-over from other donors' samples.

The CDR3 DNA sequence: TGTGCCTGGACGCGCGGTGACTCTGGAAACACCATATATTTT. This codes for CAWTRGDSGNTIYF. The chain has TRBV30 and TRBJ1-3; D gene uncertain. V was shortened by 4 bases and J by 0 bases, with 10 bases between the two germline ends. Looked up from germline, CDR1 is GTSNPN and CDR2 is SVGIG (reference sequence). This CDR3 is 14 amino acids long.

V and J are TRBV28 and TRBJ1-5; D is uncertain. Trimming shortened V by 6 bases and J by 7 bases, and 13 bases separated the two germline ends. CDR1 is MDHEN and CDR2 is SYDVKM in the germline V gene. The CDR3 sequence is 13 residues long. The CDR3 DNA follows: TGTGCCAGCAGCTTTCAAGGAGGCCAGCCCCAGCATTTT. Translated: CASSFQGGQPQHF.

In DNA form, the CDR3 reads TGCGCCAGCAAGGGCGGGCAGGGAGACTTCTACGAGCAGTACTTC. Amino acid sequence: CASKGGQGDFYEQYF. This chain links TRBV5-1 with TRBJ2-7, with D tentatively TRBD1 or TRBD2 (5 bases each). The V gene lost 6 bases and the J gene lost 3 bases, with 19 bases spanning the gap. The CDR3 runs 15 residues. CDR1 and CDR2 (germline): SGHRS, YFSETQ.

The genes are TRBV6-5 and TRBJ2-1; 10 positions match TRBD2. V gave up 4 bases and J gave up 0 bases; unmatched junction bases: 3. Germline values: CDR1 MNHEY, CDR2 SVGAGI. There are 16 residues in the CDR3. The chain's CDR3 is CASSSQREGSYNEQFF. Written as DNA, the CDR3 is TGTGCCAGCAGTTCGCAGCGGGAGGGCTCCTACAATGAGCAGTTCTTC.

The chain carries TRBV11-1 and TRBJ2-7; 9 bases match TRBD1. CDR1 SGHAT and CDR2 FQDESV come from the germline V gene (reference sequence). This CDR3 is built from 14 residues. The V gene end was trimmed by 5 bases and the J gene end by 4 bases; junction bases not matched to a gene: 6. CDR3 loop: CASSPTGGRYEQYF. CDR3 DNA: TGTGCCAGCAGCCCGACAGGGGGGAGATACGAGCAGTACTTC.

This clone was picked up one time. This CDR3 reads CASSSVQGLLTDTQYF. The DNA of the CDR3 is TGTGCCAGCAGTTCCGTACAGGGCCTTCTCACAGATACGCAGTATTTT. The chain recombines TRBV28 with TRBJ2-3; possibly TRBD1 for D (6 bases). The CDR3 covers 16 residues. Deletions cut 4 bases from V and 2 bases from J, with 16 bases between. Germline V lookup: CDR1 MDHEN, CDR2 SYDVKM.

The gene calls are TRBV4-2 and TRBJ1-2, with D perhaps matching TRBD1 (6 bases). Germline V gene data show CDR1 as LGHNA and CDR2 as YNFKEQ. V gave up 0 bases and J gave up 2 bases, with 16 bases separating them. The CDR3 is 17 residues long. CDR3 sequence: CASSQEGPGQPNYGYTF. The CDR3 nucleotides are TGTGCCAGCAGCCAAGAGGGGCCCGGACAGCCAAACTATGGCTACACCTTC.